These 25 T cell receptor beta chains came from one sample sequenced in a study of blood T cell repertoires in COVID-19. Some clones are missing from TCRdb's copy, which holds only in-frame ones; the method was immunoSEQ multiplex PCR. The profile shows roughly 100,000 clones, about 90% of them singletons. Sequenced input: peripheral blood. The receptors shown here come from a human donor with COVID-19, enrolled during active disease. The donor label of this sample is uncertain.

The chain links TRBV24-1 to TRBJ1-3, with TRBD1 matching 8 bases. Trimming at V came to 2 bases and at J to 3 bases, leaving 2 bases not matched to a gene. CDR1 and CDR2 from the germline V gene are KGHDR and SFDVKD. CDR3 length equals 15 residues. The CDR3 loop reads CATSDYGTGGNTIYF. The CDR3 bases are TGTGCCACCAGTGATTACGGGACAGGTGGAAACACCATATATTTT.

This sequence joins TRBV4-2 and TRBJ2-5; 9 bases line up with TRBD1. The CDR3 is made up of 17 amino acids. Losses at the gene ends were 7 bases for V and 2 bases for J; bases not matched to a gene: 14. In germline, CDR1 is LGHNA, CDR2 YNFKEQ. The CDR3 here is CASTRLGTGQGQETQYF. CDR3 DNA sequence: TGTGCCAGCACCCGGCTCGGGACTGGACAGGGGCAAGAGACCCAGTACTTC.

This chain connects TRBV6-5 to TRBJ2-6; perhaps TRBD1 as D (5 bases). The CDR3 length is 15 residues. The ends were cut back, 6 bases at V and 2 bases at J, with 11 bases in the middle. CDR1 and CDR2 from the germline V gene are MNHEY and SVGAGI. CDR3 in DNA: TGTGCCAGCAGCCAGGGTGCTCCTGGGGCCAACGTCCTGACTTTC. Protein: CASSQGAPGANVLTF.

The V call is TRBV6-5, the J call TRBJ2-7; 9 bases map to TRBD1. Germline CDR1 is MNHEY and CDR2 is SVGAGI. The V and J ends lost 7 bases and 4 bases, in that order; junction bases with no gene match: 8. The length of the CDR3 is 14 residues. DNA of the CDR3: TGTGCCAGCAATTCCCGGGGGACAGGGTACGAGCAGTACTTC. Its translation: CASNSRGTGYEQYF.

This chain connects TRBV10-2 to TRBJ2-3; TRBD1 matches 8 bases. The length of the CDR3 is 17 residues. V lost 6 bases and J lost 0; bases outside the gene matches: 11. From germline, CDR1 is WSHSY and CDR2 SAAADI. This chain's CDR3 is CASSAGTGVSSTDTQYF. In nucleotides, the CDR3 is TGCGCCAGCAGCGCCGGGACAGGAGTTTCTAGCACAGATACGCAGTATTTT.

The rearrangement links TRBV3-1 (or the pseudogene TRBV3-2) to TRBJ1-1; 7 nucleotides match TRBD1. V trimming: 5 bases; J trimming: 10 bases; junction bases outside the gene matches: 22. Per germline, CDR1 LGHDT and CDR2 YNNKEL (reference sequence). The CDR3 runs 17 residues. CDR3 in DNA: TGTGCCAGCAGCACACAACCCGTTATCAGGGGGGCCGGCGGAGCTTTCTTT. Its protein product is CASSTQPVIRGAGGAFF.

The chain employs TRBV7-9 and TRBJ2-1; unclear D gene. Per the germline V gene, CDR1 is SEHNR and CDR2 is FQNEAQ (reference sequence). V dropped 0 bases and J dropped 9 bases, with 9 bases sitting between them. The CDR3 extends over 13 amino acids. The DNA for the CDR3 is TGTGCCAGCAGCTTAGCGGTTGAGAGTGAGCAGTTCTTC. It codes for CASSLAVESEQFF.

This clone was counted a few times. The V call is TRBV29-1, the J call TRBJ1-1; D remains unclear. From germline, CDR1 is SQVTM and CDR2 ANQGSEA. V lost 7 bases and J lost 7, with 16 bases in between. The length of the CDR3 is 12 residues. CDR3 in amino acids: CSGRTPGGEAFF. DNA of the CDR3: TGCAGCGGTCGGACCCCAGGAGGTGAAGCTTTCTTT.

The chain couples TRBV7-9 to TRBJ1-4, with 8 bases matching TRBD1. V shed 5 bases, J shed 7 bases, and the junction held 6 bases outside the gene matches. The CDR3 has 14 amino acids. Germline assignment: CDR1 SEHNR and CDR2 FQNEAQ (reference sequence). The CDR3 DNA follows: TGTGCCAGCAGCACCGACAGGGGTTTTGAAAAACTGTTTTTT. Its protein product is CASSTDRGFEKLFF. The entire variable domain, with the rest obtained from reference TRBV7-9 and TRBJ1-4, is as follows: DTGVSQNPRHKITKRGQNVTFRCDPISEHNRLYWYRQTLGQGPEFLTYFQNEAQLEKSRLLSDRFSAERPKGSFSTLEIQRTEQGDSAMYLCASSTDRGFEKLFFGSGTQLSVL.

The chain recombines TRBV11-2 with TRBJ2-1, with D maybe TRBD2 (6 bases). Trimming removed 4 bases from V and 4 bases from J, with 11 bases in between. Germline CDR1 is SGHAT and CDR2 is FQNNGV. The CDR3 length is 14 residues. CDR3 coding DNA: TGTGCCAGCAGCTCCAGCGGGTTATACAATGAGCAGTTCTTC. Translation: CASSSSGLYNEQFF.

The chain employs TRBV30 and TRBJ1-2, with D perhaps matching TRBD1 (5 bases). The CDR3 contains 12 residues. Trimming shortened V by 5 bases and J by 4 bases, and 11 bases separated the two germline ends. Per the germline V gene, CDR1 is GTSNPN and CDR2 is SVGIG (reference sequence). The CDR3 DNA reads as TGTGCCTGGGTCAGGGTTGGCTATGGCTACACCTTC. Its protein is CAWVRVGYGYTF.

This clone was observed a single time. This chain joins TRBV10-3 and TRBJ2-2, with 9 nucleotides matching TRBD1. The trim removed 6 bases at V and 1 base at J, leaving 3 bases unmatched. Germline V CDR1 and CDR2: ENHRY, SYGVKD. This CDR3 comprises 15 residues. CDR3 in amino acids: CAIRKTGGNTGELFF. CDR3 sequence (DNA): TGTGCCATCAGGAAGACAGGGGGGAACACCGGGGAGCTGTTTTTT.

The chain employs TRBV13 and TRBJ2-7; 7 positions agree with TRBD2. Trimming cost V 2 bases and J 2 bases; bases outside gene matches: 9. Germline V CDR1 and CDR2: PRHDT, FYEKMQ (reference sequence). This CDR3 is 16 amino acids long. DNA of the CDR3: TGTGCCAGCAGCTTATATGGGAGGGCGCCAACCTACGAGCAGTACTTC. As protein: CASSLYGRAPTYEQYF.

The chain links TRBV5-1 to TRBJ2-1, with 9 positions matching TRBD2. The CDR3 length is 17 residues. J gave up 4 bases and V 4 bases, and 12 bases lay outside the gene matches. CDR1 and CDR2 (germline): SGHRS, YFSETQ. The DNA for the CDR3 is TGCGCCAGCAGCGGTGGATTGACTAGCGGAGCTTACAATGAGCAGTTCTTC. Its protein is CASSGGLTSGAYNEQFF.

On this clone: One junction end disagrees with the germline gene, perhaps due to a read error. V and J are TRBV9 and TRBJ1-2; unclear D gene. CDR3 length: 14 amino acids. Per the germline V gene, CDR1 is SGDLS and CDR2 is YYNGEE. CDR3 in amino acids: CASSSIGGPAAMVF. DNA of the CDR3: TGTGCCAGCAGCTCTATCGGAGGGCCTGCCGCCATGGTCTTC.

With respect to this clone: Other DNA variants within this sample encode the same CDR3. The chain joins TRBV19 to TRBJ2-3, with 15 bases fitting TRBD2. The CDR3 extends over 16 amino acids. The V gene's germline CDR1 is LNHDA and CDR2 SQIVND (reference sequence). V dropped 4 bases and J dropped 3; count of bases not matched to a gene: 2. The CDR3 loop reads CASSTGLAGGTDTQYF. As DNA, the CDR3 is TGTGCCAGTAGTACGGGACTAGCGGGGGGTACAGATACGCAGTATTTT.

This chain links TRBV6-5 with TRBJ1-3, with D hard to call. Germline CDR1 reads MNHEY; CDR2 reads SVGAGI. With 11 bases removed from V and 0 bases from J, the gap between germline ends came to 11 bases. The CDR3 runs 13 residues. This CDR3 reads CAPRSLSGNTIYF. The CDR3 nucleotides read TGTGCCCCTAGAAGCCTCTCTGGAAACACCATATATTTT.

The CDR3 region has the DNA TGTGCCTGGACGGGACAAATAGGAAAACTGTTTTTT. The encoded protein is CAWTGQIGKLFF. V and J are TRBV30 and TRBJ1-4; the D gene is possibly TRBD1 (6 bases). Trimming stripped 4 bases from V and 10 bases from J, with 13 bases between. This CDR3 region has 12 residues. In germline, CDR1 is GTSNPN, CDR2 SVGIG (reference sequence).

The CDR3 DNA follows: TGTGCCAGCAGTCTCCGGGACAGAAATGAAAAACTGTTTTTT. This translates into CASSLRDRNEKLFF. The V gene is TRBV6-5, the J gene TRBJ1-4; 7 bases match TRBD1. Germline CDR1 is MNHEY and CDR2 is SVGAGI. The CDR3 is 14 amino acids. V trimming: 5 bases; J trimming: 5 bases; junction bases outside the gene matches: 5.

A few counts support this clone. The chain employs TRBV5-6 and TRBJ2-1, with TRBD2 identical over 10 bases. J gave up 6 bases and V 1 base, and 4 bases lay outside the gene matches. The germline CDR1 and CDR2 sequences are SGHDT and YYEEEE. This CDR3 region has 15 residues. The CDR3 DNA follows: TGTGCCAGCAGCTTGAGCGGGAGGGCCGTCAATGAGCAGTTCTTC. As protein: CASSLSGRAVNEQFF.

This clone occurred a few times. The rearrangement uses TRBV28 and TRBJ2-2, with 8 bases that match TRBD2. V shed 2 bases and J 6 bases; nucleotides not matched to a gene: 5. Germline CDR1 and CDR2: MDHEN and SYDVKM. This CDR3 is 15 amino acids long. CDR3 loop: CASSLLAGIPGELFF. The DNA for the CDR3 is TGTGCCAGCAGTTTACTAGCGGGCATACCCGGGGAGCTGTTTTTT.

This clone was picked up one time. CDR3 in DNA: TGTGCCAGCAGCGTAGCTGGGGCGCGCCCAGATACGCAGTATTTT. It specifies CASSVAGARPDTQYF. The rearrangement links TRBV9 to TRBJ2-3, with a tentative D call TRBD1 (5 bases). V dropped 0 bases and J dropped 4 bases, with 12 bases sitting between them. This CDR3 is built from 15 residues. Germline V gene lookup returns CDR1 SGDLS and CDR2 YYNGEE.

Only one count was recorded for this clone. The V and J genes are TRBV28 and TRBJ2-2, with TRBD2 matching 9 bases. The J segment lost 5 bases and the V segment lost 0 bases, leaving 1 base of the junction unmatched. Per germline, CDR1 MDHEN and CDR2 SYDVKM. The CDR3 is made up of 15 amino acids. The CDR3 DNA follows: TGTGCCAGCAGTTTATGGCTAGCGGGGACCGGGGAGCTGTTTTTT. This encodes CASSLWLAGTGELFF. The full variable domain, rest sourced from reference TRBV28 and TRBJ2-2, is DVKVTQSSRYLVKRTGEKVFLECVQDMDHENMFWYRQDPGLGLRLIYFSYDVKMKEKGDIPEGYSVSREKKERFSLILESASTNQTSMYLCASSLWLAGTGELFFGEGSRLTVL.

This chain uses TRBV7-6 with TRBJ2-1; a weak D match, TRBD2 (5 bases). CDR3 length equals 16 residues. With 4 bases removed from V and 0 bases from J, the gap between germline ends came to 13 bases. Germline CDR1 is SGHVS and CDR2 is FNYEAQ. Here the CDR3 reads CASSSRTGSSYNEQFF. The CDR3 bases are TGTGCCAGCAGCTCCCGGACGGGAAGCTCCTACAATGAGCAGTTCTTC.

This chain joins TRBV19 and TRBJ2-5, with D maybe TRBD1 (5 bases). The CDR3 covers 15 residues. Germline CDR1 and CDR2: LNHDA and SQIVND (reference sequence). V dropped 0 bases and J dropped 1 base, with 9 bases sitting between them. The CDR3 DNA sequence: TGTGCCAGTAGTATAGAGGAGACAGCCCAAGAGACCCAGTACTTC. It codes for CASSIEETAQETQYF.